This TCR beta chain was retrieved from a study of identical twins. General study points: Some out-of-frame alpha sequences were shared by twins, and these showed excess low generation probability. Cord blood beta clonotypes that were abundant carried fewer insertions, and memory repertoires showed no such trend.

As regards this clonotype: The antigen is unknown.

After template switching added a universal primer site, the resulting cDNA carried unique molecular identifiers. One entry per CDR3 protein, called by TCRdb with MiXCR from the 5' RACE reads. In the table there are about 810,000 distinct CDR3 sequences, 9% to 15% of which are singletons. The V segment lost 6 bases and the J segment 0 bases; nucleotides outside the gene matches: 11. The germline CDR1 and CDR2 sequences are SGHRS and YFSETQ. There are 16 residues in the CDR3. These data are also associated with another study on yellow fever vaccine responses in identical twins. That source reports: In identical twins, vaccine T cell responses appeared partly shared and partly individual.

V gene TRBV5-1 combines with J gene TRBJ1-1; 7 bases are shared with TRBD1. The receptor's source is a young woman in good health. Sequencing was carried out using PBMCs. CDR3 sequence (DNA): TGCGCCAGCAACGAGGGGGCAAGAGGGATGAACACTGAAGCTTTCTTT. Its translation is CASNEGARGMNTEAFF.